Listed here is a single TCR beta chain. Its antigen is still unknown. The data originate from a study of cytomegalovirus exposure and HLA in healthy donors. General study points: Researchers catalogued approximately 160 TCR beta chains as cytomegalovirus-associated. Exclusion as indistinguishable affected some V segments, including TRBV6-2 and TRBV6-3.

The PCR had 60 Vbeta and 13 Jbeta primers. Sequencing used immunoSEQ multiplex PCR; TCRdb keeps in-frame clones, though not all of them. The repertoire holds 200,000 to 250,000 clones, with about 84% as singletons. Trimming removed 4 bases from V and 0 bases from J, with 19 bases in between. The CDR3 has 18 residues. CDR1 and CDR2 (germline): SGHTA, FQGNSA. Sequenced material: PBMCs. This chain links TRBV7-2 with TRBJ2-4; D perhaps matches TRBD2 (6 bases). This TCR came from a human donor in good health. The CDR3 protein is CASSSWTLAPIAKNIQYF. The CDR3 nucleotides read TGTGCCAGCAGCTCCTGGACCCTAGCGCCAATAGCCAAAAACATTCAGTACTTC.